The clone carrying this TCR beta chain has a count of ten or more. Its antigen is undetermined. RNA served as the template for amplifying TCR beta CDR3 regions. HTBI-primed first-round RT-PCR preceded second-round multiplex PCR. MiXCR was run by TCRdb on the multiplex PCR reads, yielding one entry per CDR3 protein. The sample holds a few hundred thousand distinct CDR3 sequences, about 18% seen once. Trimming took off 7 bases at V and 3 bases at J, with 10 bases between the two ends. The CDR3 contains 12 residues. Per the germline V gene, CDR1 is SNHLY and CDR2 is FYNNEI. Stable hyperthyroid donors showed no ophthalmopathy during 18 months follow-up. None of the included patients had other autoimmune diseases, uncontrolled infections, pregnancy or lactation, as these led to exclusion. The data derive from a study of Graves' ophthalmopathy and Graves' hyperthyroidism. General study points: Sensitivity reached more than 70% and specificity about 73% when the model predicted ophthalmopathy progression.

The sequence came from an adult woman with stable Graves' hyperthyroidism. Sequencing used peripheral blood. The gene calls are TRBV2 and TRBJ2-7; a weak D match, TRBD2 (6 bases). In DNA, the CDR3 is TGTGCCAGCAAACGACTAGTCTACGAGCAGTACTTC. This encodes CASKRLVYEQYF.